This TCR beta chain came from a study of metastatic and nonmetastatic thyroid tumors. J lost 6 bases, V lost 5 bases, and 15 bases had no gene match. The CDR3 is 16 amino acids. Per the germline V gene, CDR1 is SGHAT and CDR2 is FQNNGV. TCRdb reprocessed the PCR reads using MiXCR. The table shows several thousand clones, with roughly a third occurring only once. This clone appeared a single time. Its antigen is as yet unknown. Points from the study as a whole: Significantly greater TCR beta diversity was reportedly found in malignant thyroid tumors than in benign nodules (in blood and tumor).

Before thyroid surgery, none of the patients had received any treatment. The sequence derives from a female donor with papillary thyroid cancer or a benign thyroid nodule (not recorded which). Some clones in this sample may be carry-over from other donors' samples. The sample consisted of adjacent normal tissue. The chain carries TRBV11-2 and TRBJ1-2; TRBD1 matches 7 bases. CDR3 region: CASSLRRTGGDDGYTF. In nucleotides, the CDR3 is TGTGCCAGCAGCCTTAGAAGGACAGGAGGGGACGATGGCTACACCTTC. Supplemented by reference TRBV11-2 and TRBJ1-2, the full variable domain reads EAGVAQSPRYKIIEKRQSVAFWCNPISGHATLYWYQQILGQGPKLLIQFQNNGVVDDSQLPKDRFSAERLKGVDSTLKIQPAKLEDSAVYLCASSLRRTGGDDGYTFGSGTRLTVV.